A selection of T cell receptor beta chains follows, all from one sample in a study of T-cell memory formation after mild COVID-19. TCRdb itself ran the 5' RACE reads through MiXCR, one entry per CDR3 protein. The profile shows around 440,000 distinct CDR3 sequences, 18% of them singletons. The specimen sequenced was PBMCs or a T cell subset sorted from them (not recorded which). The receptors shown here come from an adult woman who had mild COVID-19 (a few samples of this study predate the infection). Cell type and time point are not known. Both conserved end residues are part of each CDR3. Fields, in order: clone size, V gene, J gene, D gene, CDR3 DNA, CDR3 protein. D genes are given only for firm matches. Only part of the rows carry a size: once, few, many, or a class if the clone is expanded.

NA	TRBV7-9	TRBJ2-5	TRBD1	TGTGCCAGCAGCTCCACGGACAGGGGGGAGACCCAGTACTTC	CASSSTDRGETQYF
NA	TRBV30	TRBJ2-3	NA	TGTGCCTGGAGTTATAACAGGGAGGATACGCAGTATTTT	CAWSYNREDTQYF
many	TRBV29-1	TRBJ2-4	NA	TGCAGCGTCACAATCGAGAGCAAAAACATTCAGTACTTC	CSVTIESKNIQYF
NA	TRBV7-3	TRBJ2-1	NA	TGTGCCAGCAGCTGGGACCGATCCAACTCCTACAATGAGCAGTTCTTC	CASSWDRSNSYNEQFF
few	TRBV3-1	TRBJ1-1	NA	TGTGCCAGCAGCCAGACGGGGGGGGGAACTGAAGCTTTCTTT	CASSQTGGGTEAFF
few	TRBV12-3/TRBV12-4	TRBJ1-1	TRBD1	TGTGCCAGCAGTTTTGGTCAGGGGGCGACGAGCATGAACACTGAAGCTTTCTTT	CASSFGQGATSMNTEAFF
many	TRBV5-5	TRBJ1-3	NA	TGTGCCAGCAGCGACCAGGGATCTGGAAACACCATATATTTT	CASSDQGSGNTIYF
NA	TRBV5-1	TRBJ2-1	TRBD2	TGCGCCAGCAGCTGGGGACTAGCGGGGACCTCCTACAATGAGCAGTTCTTC	CASSWGLAGTSYNEQFF
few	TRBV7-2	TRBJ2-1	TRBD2	TGTGCCAGCAGCTTAGACGGCGGGGGTATGAATGAGCAGTTCTTC	CASSLDGGGMNEQFF
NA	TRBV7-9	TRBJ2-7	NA	TGTGCCAGCAGCTTAGTTGGGACGGGCAGAAGCTCCTACGAGCAGTACTTC	CASSLVGTGRSSYEQYF
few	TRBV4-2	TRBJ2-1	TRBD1	TGTGCCAGCAGCCAAGATCTGCCGGACAGGGAAGTCAATGAGCAGTTCTTC	CASSQDLPDREVNEQFF
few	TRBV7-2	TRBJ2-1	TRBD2	TGTGCCAGCAGCTTCGGACTAGCGGGATATGAGCAGTTCTTC	CASSFGLAGYEQFF
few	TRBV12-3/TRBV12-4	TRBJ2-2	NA	TGTGCCAGCAGTTTTGCTCGAGGCGCTATCACCGGGGAGCTGTTTTTT	CASSFARGAITGELFF
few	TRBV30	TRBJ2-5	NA	TGTGCCTGGAGTTCAGGGGTCCAAGAGACCCAGTACTTC	CAWSSGVQETQYF
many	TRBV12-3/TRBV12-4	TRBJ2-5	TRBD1	TGTGCCAGCAGTTCAGGGGGCCAAGAGACCCAGTACTTC	CASSSGGQETQYF
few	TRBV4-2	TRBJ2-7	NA	TGTGCCAGCAGCCAAGAATGGGGCCCGTGGGCCTCCTACGAGCAGTACTTC	CASSQEWGPWASYEQYF
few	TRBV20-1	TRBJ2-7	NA	TGCAGTGCTAGAGACTTGAGCGAGGTCTCGGGGGAGCAGTACTTC	CSARDLSEVSGEQYF